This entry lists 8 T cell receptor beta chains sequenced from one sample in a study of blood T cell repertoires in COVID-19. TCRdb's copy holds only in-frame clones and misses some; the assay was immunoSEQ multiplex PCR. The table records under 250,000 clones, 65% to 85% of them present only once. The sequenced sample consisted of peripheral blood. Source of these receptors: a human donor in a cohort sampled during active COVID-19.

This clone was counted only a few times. The CDR3 spells CASSGFSGGYNEQFF. For the CDR3, the DNA is TGTGCCAGCAGTGGGTTTAGCGGGGGGTACAATGAGCAGTTCTTC. The chain employs TRBV2 and TRBJ2-1, with 10 bases matching TRBD2. CDR3 length: 15 amino acids. The trim removed 4 bases at V and 4 bases at J, leaving 4 bases unmatched. Germline CDR1 is SNHLY and CDR2 is FYNNEI.

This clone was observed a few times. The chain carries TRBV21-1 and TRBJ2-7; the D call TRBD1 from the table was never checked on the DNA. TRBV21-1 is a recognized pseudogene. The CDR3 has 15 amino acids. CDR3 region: CASSKGSGKSYEQYF. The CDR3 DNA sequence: TGTGCCAGCAGCAAAGGGTCAGGGAAAAGTTACGAGCAGTACTTC.

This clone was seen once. The CDR3 here is CASSRGRLETQYF. CDR3 nucleotide sequence: TGTGCCAGCAGCCGGGGGAGGTTAGAGACCCAGTACTTC. The chain is built from TRBV7-8 and TRBJ2-5, with a tentative D call TRBD2 (6 bases). CDR1 is SGHVS and CDR2 is FQNEAQ in the germline V gene. This CDR3 has 13 amino acids. Trimming removed 5 bases from V and 4 bases from J, with 11 bases in between.

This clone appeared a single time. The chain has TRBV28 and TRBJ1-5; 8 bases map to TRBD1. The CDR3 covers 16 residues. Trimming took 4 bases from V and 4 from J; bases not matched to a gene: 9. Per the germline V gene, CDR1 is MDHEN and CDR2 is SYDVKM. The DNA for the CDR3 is TGTGCCAGCAGTTCCCCGGAAACAGGGGGGAATCAGCCCCAGCATTTT. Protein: CASSSPETGGNQPQHF.

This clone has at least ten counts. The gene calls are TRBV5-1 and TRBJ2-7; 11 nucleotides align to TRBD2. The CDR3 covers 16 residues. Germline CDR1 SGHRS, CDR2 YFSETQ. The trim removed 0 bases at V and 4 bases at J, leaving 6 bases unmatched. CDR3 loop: CASSLVGTSGGYEQYF. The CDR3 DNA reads TGCGCCAGCAGCTTGGTGGGGACTAGCGGAGGTTACGAGCAGTACTTC.

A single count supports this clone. The CDR3: CASSPTGQRTDTQYF. DNA for the CDR3: TGTGCCAGCAGTCCAACGGGACAACGCACAGATACGCAGTATTTT. V usage is TRBV6-5 and J usage is TRBJ2-3, with TRBD1 as a possible D gene (6 bases). The V end was cut by 5 bases, the J end by 1 base, with 13 bases between. Germline CDR1 is MNHEY and CDR2 is SVGAGI. The CDR3 runs 15 residues.

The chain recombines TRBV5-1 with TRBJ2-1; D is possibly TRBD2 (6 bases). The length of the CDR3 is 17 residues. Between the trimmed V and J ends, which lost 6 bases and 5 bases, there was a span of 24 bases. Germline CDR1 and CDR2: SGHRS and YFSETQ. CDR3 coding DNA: TGCGCCAGCACCGGGAGTGAACTAGCCAGAATCCACAATGAGCAGTTCTTC. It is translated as CASTGSELARIHNEQFF.

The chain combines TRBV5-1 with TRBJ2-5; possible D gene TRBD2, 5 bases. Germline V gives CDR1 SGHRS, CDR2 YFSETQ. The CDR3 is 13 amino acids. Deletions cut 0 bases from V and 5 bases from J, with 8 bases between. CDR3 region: CASSLAPGETQYF. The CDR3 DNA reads TGCGCCAGCAGCTTGGCCCCGGGGGAGACCCAGTACTTC. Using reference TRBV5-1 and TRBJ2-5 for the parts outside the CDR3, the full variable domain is KAGVTQTPRYLIKTRGQQVTLSCSPISGHRSVSWYQQTPGQGLQFLFEYFSETQRNKGNFPGRFSGRQFSNSRSEMNVSTLELGDSALYLCASSLAPGETQYFGPGTRLLVL.